These T cell receptor beta chains were read from a single sample in a study of PD-1 blockade in classical Hodgkin lymphoma. TCRdb keeps only in-frame clones here, not all; method: immunoSEQ multiplex PCR. The table includes roughly 30,000 clones, around 80% detected once. The source material was CD4+ T cells from blood, sampled before the fourth cycle of nivolumab. The source is a human donor with classical Hodgkin lymphoma. Each CDR3 is given with its conserved first and last residue. The D gene is left open where the match is weak. Size values are once, few and many counts, or a class for expanded clones, and some rows have none.

D	size	V	J	CDR3	DNA
.	.	TRBV6-1	TRBJ2-7	CASSIRPYEQYF	TGTGCCAGCAGTATTCGCCCCTACGAGCAGTACTTC
.	.	TRBV28	TRBJ1-4	CASSSPAPQGREKLFF	TGTGCCAGCAGTTCCCCCGCTCCTCAGGGTAGGGAAAAACTGTTTTTT
TRBD1	.	TRBV2	TRBJ1-1	CASSEQGAGLNTEAFF	TGTGCCAGCAGTGAACAGGGGGCAGGGCTTAACACTGAAGCTTTCTTT
.	.	TRBV28	TRBJ1-2	CASSLRGRGLGGYTF	TGTGCCAGCAGTTTACGCGGGAGGGGACTGGGAGGCTACACCTTC
.	.	TRBV2	TRBJ1-1	CASQVRVQEAFF	TGTGCCAGCCAGGTCCGGGTACAAGAAGCTTTCTTT
.	few	TRBV18	TRBJ1-6	CASSRTATNNSPLHF	TGTGCCAGCTCGAGGACAGCAACCAATAATTCACCCCTCCACTTT
.	.	TRBV7-9	TRBJ1-2	CASINSGGFRGYTF	TGTGCCAGCATCAATTCGGGAGGATTTCGCGGCTACACCTTC
.	once	TRBV6-1	TRBJ2-7	CASNEGLYRDEQYF	TGTGCCAGCAATGAGGGACTCTACAGGGACGAGCAGTACTTC
.	.	TRBV2	TRBJ1-5	CASGERQSNQPQHF	TGTGCCAGCGGGGAAAGACAGAGCAATCAGCCCCAGCATTTT
.	.	TRBV7-3	TRBJ2-2	CASSSGPNGELFF	TGTGCCAGCAGCTCGGGACCCAACGGGGAGCTGTTTTTT
.	.	TRBV5-6	TRBJ1-3	CASSPAFWVVGSGNTIYF	TGTGCCAGCAGCCCGGCCTTTTGGGTAGTCGGGTCTGGAAACACCATATATTTT
.	once	TRBV28	TRBJ1-3	CASTESSGNTIYF	TGTGCCTCGACAGAAAGCTCTGGAAACACCATATATTTT
.	.	TRBV7-8	TRBJ1-1	CASSLGPAEAFF	TGTGCCAGCAGCTTAGGACCCGCTGAAGCTTTCTTT
TRBD2	.	TRBV2	TRBJ2-7	CASSERRLAGTYEQYF	TGTGCCAGCAGTGAACGTCGCCTAGCGGGGACCTACGAGCAGTACTTC
.	.	TRBV11-2	TRBJ1-1	CASSLFPARDAGEAFF	TGTGCCAGCAGCTTATTCCCGGCCAGGGATGCGGGTGAAGCTTTCTTT
TRBD2	.	TRBV11-2	TRBJ2-5	CASSPRGVLGQETQYF	TGTGCCAGCAGCCCCCGGGGGGTTTTGGGGCAAGAGACCCAGTACTTC
.	.	TRBV5-1	TRBJ1-2	CASSLGREDGYTF	TGCGCCAGCAGCTTGGGTCGGGAGGACGGCTACACCTTC
TRBD1	few	TRBV5-1	TRBJ1-2	CASSPVTGGLDGYTF	TGCGCCAGCAGCCCCGTGACAGGGGGCCTGGATGGCTACACCTTC
.	.	TRBV5-1	TRBJ2-5	CASSFEETQYF	TGCGCCAGCAGCTTCGAAGAGACCCAGTACTTC
TRBD1	.	TRBV5-5	TRBJ1-5	CASSFLQGQPQHF	TGTGCCAGCAGCTTCTTACAGGGGCAGCCCCAGCATTTT
.	.	TRBV15	TRBJ1-2	CATSSPGQSYGYTF	TGTGCCACCAGCTCCCCCGGACAGAGCTATGGCTACACCTTC
.	.	TRBV5-1	TRBJ1-5	CASSLGGGADNQPQHF	TGCGCCAGCAGCTTAGGGGGGGGCGCGGATAATCAGCCCCAGCATTTT
.	.	TRBV5-5	TRBJ2-5	CASRSGVQETQYF	TGTGCCAGCAGATCGGGGGTCCAAGAGACCCAGTACTTC
.	.	TRBV2	TRBJ1-5	CASSEVQGHYQPQHF	TGTGCCAGCAGTGAGGTACAGGGCCACTATCAGCCCCAGCATTTT
.	.	TRBV7-9	TRBJ1-5	CASSLDGISGQPQHF	TGTGCCAGCAGCTTAGACGGAATATCAGGTCAGCCCCAGCATTTT
.	.	TRBV9	TRBJ2-1	CASSVAGGGTGEQFF	TGTGCCAGCAGCGTAGCCGGAGGGGGGACGGGTGAGCAGTTCTTC
.	.	TRBV5-1	TRBJ2-5	CASSLVVEETQYF	TGCGCCAGCAGCTTGGTAGTGGAAGAGACCCAGTACTTC
TRBD2	.	TRBV7-9	TRBJ2-4	CASSLSGGLAKNIQYF	TGTGCCAGCAGCTTGAGCGGGGGTCTAGCCAAAAACATTCAGTACTTC
.	.	TRBV10-3	TRBJ2-7	CASSSNHEQYF	TGTGCCAGCAGCTCGAACCACGAGCAGTACTTC
.	.	TRBV5-1	TRBJ1-5	CASSLGTVNQPQHF	TGCGCCAGCAGCCTCGGGACGGTAAATCAGCCCCAGCATTTT